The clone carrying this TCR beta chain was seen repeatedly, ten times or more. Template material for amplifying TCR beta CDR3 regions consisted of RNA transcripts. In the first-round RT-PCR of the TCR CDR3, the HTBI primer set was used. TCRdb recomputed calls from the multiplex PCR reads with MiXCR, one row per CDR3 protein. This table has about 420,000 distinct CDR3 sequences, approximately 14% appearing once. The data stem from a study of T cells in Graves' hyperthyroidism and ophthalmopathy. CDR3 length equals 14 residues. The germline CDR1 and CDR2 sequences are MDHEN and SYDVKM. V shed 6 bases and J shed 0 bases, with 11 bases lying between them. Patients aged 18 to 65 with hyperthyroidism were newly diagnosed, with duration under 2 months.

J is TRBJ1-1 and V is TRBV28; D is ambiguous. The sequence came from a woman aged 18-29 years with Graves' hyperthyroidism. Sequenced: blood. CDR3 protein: CASRVAIMNTEAFF. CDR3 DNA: TGTGCCAGCAGGGTAGCAATAATGAACACTGAAGCTTTCTTT.